In this sample, the clone carrying this T cell receptor (beta chain) turned up a few times. The CDR3 runs 12 residues. The V gene lost 5 bases and the J gene lost 7 bases, with 12 bases spanning the gap. Germline assignment: CDR1 SGHRS and CDR2 YFSETQ. This sample was taken from a study of patients and donors after allogeneic stem cell transplantation. A single record per CDR3 protein comes from TCRdb applying MiXCR to the RT-PCR reads. The sample has about 74,000 distinct CDR3 sequences, around 27% seen once; the top ten hold about 25%. The source of this sequence is a human donor who was either an allogeneic HSCT recipient or a stem cell or donor lymphocyte infusion donor (not recorded which). It is not recorded whose cells these are; they may come from a transplant donor. Sequenced material: blood, either unsorted or a sorted T cell fraction (not recorded which). The chain carries TRBV5-1 and TRBJ1-1, with a weak D call TRBD1 (5 bases). CDR3 bases: TGCGCCAGCAGGGAGGGGTATAGTGAAGCTTTCTTT. It specifies CASREGYSEAFF.